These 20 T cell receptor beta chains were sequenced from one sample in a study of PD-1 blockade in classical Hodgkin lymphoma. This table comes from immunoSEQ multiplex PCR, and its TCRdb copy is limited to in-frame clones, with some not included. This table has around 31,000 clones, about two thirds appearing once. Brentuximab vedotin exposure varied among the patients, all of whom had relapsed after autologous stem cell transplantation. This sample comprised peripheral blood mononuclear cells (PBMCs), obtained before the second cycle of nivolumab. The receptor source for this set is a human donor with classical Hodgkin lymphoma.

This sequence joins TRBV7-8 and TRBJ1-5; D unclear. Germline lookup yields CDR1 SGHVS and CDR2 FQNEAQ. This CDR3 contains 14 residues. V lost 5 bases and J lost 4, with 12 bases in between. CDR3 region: CASSRLGVNQPQHF. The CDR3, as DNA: TGTGCCAGCAGCCGCCTCGGGGTAAATCAGCCCCAGCATTTT.

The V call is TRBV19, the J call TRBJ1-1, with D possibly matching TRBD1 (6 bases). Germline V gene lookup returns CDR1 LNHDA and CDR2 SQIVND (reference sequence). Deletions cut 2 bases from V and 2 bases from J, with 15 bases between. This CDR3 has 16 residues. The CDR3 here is CASSIRDTGRNTEAFF. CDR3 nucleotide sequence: TGTGCCAGTAGTATAAGGGACACAGGGCGAAACACTGAAGCTTTCTTT.

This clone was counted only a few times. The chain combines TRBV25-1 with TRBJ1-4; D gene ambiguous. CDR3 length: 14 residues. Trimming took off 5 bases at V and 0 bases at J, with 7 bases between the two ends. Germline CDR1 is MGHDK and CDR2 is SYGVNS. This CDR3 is CASSQFATNEKLFF. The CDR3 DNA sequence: TGTGCCAGCAGTCAATTTGCAACTAATGAAAAACTGTTTTTT. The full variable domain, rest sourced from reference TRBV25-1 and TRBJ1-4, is EADIYQTPRYLVIGTGKKITLECSQTMGHDKMYWYQQDPGMELHLIHYSYGVNSTEKGDLSSESTVSRIRTEHFPLTLESARPSHTSQYLCASSQFATNEKLFFGSGTQLSVL.

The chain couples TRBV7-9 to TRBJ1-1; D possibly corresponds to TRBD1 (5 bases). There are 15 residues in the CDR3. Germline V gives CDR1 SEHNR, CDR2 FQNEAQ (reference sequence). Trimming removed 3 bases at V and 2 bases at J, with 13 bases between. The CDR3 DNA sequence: TGTGCCAGCAGCTTCCGTGGGGCGCGAAACACTGAAGCTTTCTTT. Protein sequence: CASSFRGARNTEAFF. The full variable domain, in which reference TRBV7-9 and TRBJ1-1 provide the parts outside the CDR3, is DTGVSQNPRHKITKRGQNVTFRCDPISEHNRLYWYRQTLGQGPEFLTYFQNEAQLEKSRLLSDRFSAERPKGSFSTLEIQRTEQGDSAMYLCASSFRGARNTEAFFGQGTRLTVV.

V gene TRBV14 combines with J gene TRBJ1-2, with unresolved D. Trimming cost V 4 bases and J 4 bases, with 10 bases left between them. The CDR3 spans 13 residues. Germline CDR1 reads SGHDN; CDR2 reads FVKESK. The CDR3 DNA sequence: TGTGCCAGCAGCCCTCAGGCGCGCTATGGCTACACCTTC. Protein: CASSPQARYGYTF. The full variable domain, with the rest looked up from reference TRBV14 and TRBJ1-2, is EAGVTQFPSHSVIEKGQTVTLRCDPISGHDNLYWYRRVMGKEIKFLLHFVKESKQDESGMPNNRFLAERTGGTYSTLKVQPAELEDSGVYFCASSPQARYGYTFGSGTRLTVV.

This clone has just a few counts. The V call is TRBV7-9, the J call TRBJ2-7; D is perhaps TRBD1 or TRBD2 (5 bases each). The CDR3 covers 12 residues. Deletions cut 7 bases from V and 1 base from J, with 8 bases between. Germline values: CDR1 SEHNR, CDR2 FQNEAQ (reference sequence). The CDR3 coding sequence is TGTGCCAGCAACGGGGCATCCTACGAGCAGTACTTC. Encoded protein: CASNGASYEQYF.

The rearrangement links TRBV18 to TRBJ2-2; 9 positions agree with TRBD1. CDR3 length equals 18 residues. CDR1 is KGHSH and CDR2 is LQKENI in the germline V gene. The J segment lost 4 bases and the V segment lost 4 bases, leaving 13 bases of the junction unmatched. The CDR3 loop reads CASSLEEAGQGITGELFF. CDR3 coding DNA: TGTGCCAGCTCACTTGAGGAGGCGGGACAGGGTATCACCGGGGAGCTGTTTTTT.

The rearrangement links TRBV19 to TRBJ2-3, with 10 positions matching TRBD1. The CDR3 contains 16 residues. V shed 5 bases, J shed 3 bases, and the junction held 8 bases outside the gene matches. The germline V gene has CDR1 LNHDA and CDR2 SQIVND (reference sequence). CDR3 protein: CASSRRPGQGTDTQYF. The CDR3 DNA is TGTGCCAGTAGTCGCCGCCCGGGACAGGGGACAGATACGCAGTATTTT. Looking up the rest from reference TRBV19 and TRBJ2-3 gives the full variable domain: DGGITQSPKYLFRKEGQNVTLSCEQNLNHDAMYWYRQDPGQGLRLIYYSQIVNDFQKGDIAEGYSVSREKKESFPLTVTSAQKNPTAFYLCASSRRPGQGTDTQYFGPGTRLTVL.

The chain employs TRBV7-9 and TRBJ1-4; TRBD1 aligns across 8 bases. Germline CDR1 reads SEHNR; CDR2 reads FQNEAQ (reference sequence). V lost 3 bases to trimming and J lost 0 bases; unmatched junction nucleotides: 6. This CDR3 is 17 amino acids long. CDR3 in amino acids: CASSLTGALATNEKLFF. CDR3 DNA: TGTGCCAGCAGCTTGACAGGGGCCCTCGCAACTAATGAAAAACTGTTTTTT.

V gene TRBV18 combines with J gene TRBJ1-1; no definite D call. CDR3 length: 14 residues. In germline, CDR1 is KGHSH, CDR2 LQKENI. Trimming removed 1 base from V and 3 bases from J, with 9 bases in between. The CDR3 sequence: CASSPRSLDTEAFF. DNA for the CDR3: TGTGCCAGCTCACCACGGTCGTTGGACACTGAAGCTTTCTTT.

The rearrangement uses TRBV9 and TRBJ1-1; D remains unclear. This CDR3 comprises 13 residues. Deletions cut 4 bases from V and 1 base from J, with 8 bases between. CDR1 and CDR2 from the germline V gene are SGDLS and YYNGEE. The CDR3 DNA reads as TGTGCCAGCAGCCAGACATCGAACACTGAAGCTTTCTTT. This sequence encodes CASSQTSNTEAFF.

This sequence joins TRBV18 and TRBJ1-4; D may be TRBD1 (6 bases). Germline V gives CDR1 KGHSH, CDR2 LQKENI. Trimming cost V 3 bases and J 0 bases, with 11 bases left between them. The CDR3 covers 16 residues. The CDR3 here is CASSPLGGTTNEKLFF. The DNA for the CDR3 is TGTGCCAGCTCACCCTTGGGGGGCACAACTAATGAAAAACTGTTTTTT.

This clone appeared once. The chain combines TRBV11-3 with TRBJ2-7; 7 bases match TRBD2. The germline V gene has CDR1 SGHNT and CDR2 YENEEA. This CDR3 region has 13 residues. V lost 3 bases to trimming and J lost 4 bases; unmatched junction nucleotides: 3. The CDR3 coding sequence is TGTGCCAGCAGCTTGGGGGGGGATTACGAGCAGTACTTC. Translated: CASSLGGDYEQYF.

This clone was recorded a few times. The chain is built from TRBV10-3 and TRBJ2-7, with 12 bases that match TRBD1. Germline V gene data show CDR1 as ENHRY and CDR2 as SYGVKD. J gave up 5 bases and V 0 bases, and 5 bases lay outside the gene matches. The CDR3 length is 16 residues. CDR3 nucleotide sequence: TGTGCCATCAGTGAGTCCTCCGGGACAGGGGGCCACGAGCAGTACTTC. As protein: CAISESSGTGGHEQYF.

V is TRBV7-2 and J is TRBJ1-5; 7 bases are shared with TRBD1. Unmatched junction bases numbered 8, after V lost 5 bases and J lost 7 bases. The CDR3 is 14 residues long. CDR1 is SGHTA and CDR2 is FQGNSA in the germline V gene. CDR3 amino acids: CASSPGQAIQPQHF. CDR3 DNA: TGTGCCAGCAGCCCAGGACAGGCAATACAGCCCCAGCATTTT.

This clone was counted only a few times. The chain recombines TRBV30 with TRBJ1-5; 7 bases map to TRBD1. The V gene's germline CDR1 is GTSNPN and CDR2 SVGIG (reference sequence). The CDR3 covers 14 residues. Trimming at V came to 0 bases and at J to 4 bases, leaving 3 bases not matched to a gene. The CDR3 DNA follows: TGTGCCTGGAGTGTACTACAGGGGAATCAGCCCCAGCATTTT. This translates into CAWSVLQGNQPQHF.

CDR3 DNA sequence: TGTGCCACCAGCAGTGCCTTTCGTTCCTACAATGAGCAGTTCTTC. Translating gives CATSSAFRSYNEQFF. V gene TRBV15 combines with J gene TRBJ2-1; no clear D. Germline CDR1 is LNHNV and CDR2 is YYDKDF (reference sequence). The CDR3 is made up of 15 amino acids. V gave up 3 bases and J gave up 1 base, with 10 bases separating them.

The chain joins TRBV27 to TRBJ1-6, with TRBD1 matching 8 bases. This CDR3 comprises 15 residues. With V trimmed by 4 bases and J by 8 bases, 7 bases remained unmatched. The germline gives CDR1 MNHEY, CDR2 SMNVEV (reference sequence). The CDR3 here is CASSSWTGSDSPLHF. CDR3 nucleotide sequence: TGTGCCAGCAGTTCATGGACAGGGTCCGATTCACCCCTCCACTTT.

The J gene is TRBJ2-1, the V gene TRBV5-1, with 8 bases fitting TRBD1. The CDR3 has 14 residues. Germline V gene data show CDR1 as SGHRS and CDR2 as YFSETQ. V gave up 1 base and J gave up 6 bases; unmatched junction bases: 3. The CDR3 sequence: CASSLLDRVNEQFF. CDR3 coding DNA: TGCGCCAGCAGCTTGCTGGACAGGGTCAATGAGCAGTTCTTC.

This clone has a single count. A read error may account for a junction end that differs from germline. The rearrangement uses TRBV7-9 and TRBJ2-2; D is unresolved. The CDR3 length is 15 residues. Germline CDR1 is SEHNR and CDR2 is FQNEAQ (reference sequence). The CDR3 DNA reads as TGCGCCAGCAGCCCCGGACCACTGAACACCGGGGAGCTGTTTTTT. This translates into CASSPGPLNTGELFF.